These T cell receptor beta chains were read from a single sample in a study of response to subunit inactivated influenza vaccine. Each CDR3 protein gets one entry after TCRdb re-called the RT-PCR reads with MiXCR. The sample includes 150,000 to 200,000 distinct CDR3 sequences, about 9% seen only once; the top ten take roughly 11%. Sequenced material: non-naive T cells sorted from PBMCs, taken on the day of vaccination. The receptors here all came from a man aged 50 to 60 who received an inactivated influenza vaccine. Both conserved end residues are part of each CDR3. A D gene is named only where the DNA matches it firmly. Rows may omit the clone size; those that give it use once, few, many or a size class.

J,V,size,D,DNA,CDR3
TRBJ1-2,TRBV20-1,few,NA,TGCAGTGCCAAACCGGGACAAAAAGTCTATGGCTACACCTTC,CSAKPGQKVYGYTF
TRBJ2-7,TRBV6-2/TRBV6-3,few,NA,TGTGCCAGCTGTTACTCGATCGGCTCCTACGAGCAGTACTTC,CASCYSIGSYEQYF
TRBJ2-3,TRBV4-3,many,NA,TGCGCCAGCAGCCAAGATTGGTCGCAGGGGATAGATACGCAGTATTTT,CASSQDWSQGIDTQYF
TRBJ1-5,TRBV7-9,NA,TRBD1,TGTGCCAGCAGCTTAGAACCCACAGGGGCTCGGGATCAGCCCCAGCATTTT,CASSLEPTGARDQPQHF
TRBJ2-5,TRBV7-2,few,NA,TGTGCCAGCAGCCGGCCTACGGAGACCCAGTACTTC,CASSRPTETQYF
TRBJ2-1,TRBV5-4,NA,TRBD1,TGTGCCAGCAGCTCGGGACAGGGGTTTGAGCAGTTCTTC,CASSSGQGFEQFF
TRBJ2-7,TRBV4-1,NA,TRBD2,TGCGCCAGCAGCCGGACTAGCGGGATCTACGAGCAGTACTTC,CASSRTSGIYEQYF
TRBJ2-2,TRBV9,NA,NA,TGTGCCAGCAGCGTAGCTCCGACAGGGCGGGGGACCGGGGAGCTGTTTTTT,CASSVAPTGRGTGELFF
TRBJ2-1,TRBV12-3/TRBV12-4,few,TRBD2,TGTGCCAGCATCCCTCTAGCGGGGGGGCCCTACAATGAGCAGTTCTTC,CASIPLAGGPYNEQFF
TRBJ2-5,TRBV4-3,few,TRBD2,TGCGCCAGCAGCCAAGGGACTAGCGGGAGTGTACAAGAGACCCAGTACTTC,CASSQGTSGSVQETQYF
TRBJ1-6,TRBV20-1,NA,NA,TGCAGTGCTAGAGGACCCCTGAGCTCCTATAATTCACCCCTCCACTTT,CSARGPLSSYNSPLHF
TRBJ2-7,TRBV15,NA,NA,TGTGCCACCAGCAGAGCCTTTGAAGGGAACGAGCAGTACTTC,CATSRAFEGNEQYF
TRBJ1-1,TRBV10-3,NA,NA,TGTGCCATCAGACCCCAGACGAACACTGAAGCTTTCTTT,CAIRPQTNTEAFF
TRBJ2-2,TRBV3-1,NA,NA,TGTGCCAGCAGCCTTGTGGATTACGGGGAGCTGTTTTTT,CASSLVDYGELFF
TRBJ2-7,TRBV10-2,many,NA,TGCGCCAGCGGGGACGGTTTCTACGAGCAGTACTTC,CASGDGFYEQYF
TRBJ2-7,TRBV9,few,NA,TGTGCCAGCAGCCCTCGACAGGACCAAGTCTACGAGCAGTACTTC,CASSPRQDQVYEQYF
TRBJ2-7,TRBV2,many,NA,TGTGCCAGCGCAGGGGCTACTGACTACGAGCAGTACTTC,CASAGATDYEQYF
TRBJ1-6,TRBV18,NA,TRBD1,TGTGCCAGCTCCCTAGACAGGGAAGCCTCACCCCTCCACTTT,CASSLDREASPLHF
TRBJ1-2,TRBV20-1,NA,TRBD1,TGCAGTGCTATACCGCTGGGACAGGATAACTATGGCTACACCTTC,CSAIPLGQDNYGYTF
TRBJ2-3,TRBV9,NA,TRBD1,TGTGCCAGCAGCGTAAGGGCAGGGGGCGGTGGAGATACGCAGTATTTT,CASSVRAGGGGDTQYF
TRBJ1-1,TRBV6-5,few,NA,TGTGCCAGCAGTTACTCGATTGGGACTGAAGCTTTCTTT,CASSYSIGTEAFF
TRBJ2-5,TRBV20-1,few,NA,TGCAGTGCTATGCAGGGGCAGGAGACCCAGTACTTC,CSAMQGQETQYF
TRBJ2-1,TRBV6-2/TRBV6-3,few,NA,TGTGCCAGCAGTTTCGCCGGGAATGAGCAGTTCTTC,CASSFAGNEQFF
TRBJ2-7,TRBV20-1,few,NA,TGCAGTGCCCCAGGAGAGGGGACCTACGAGCAGTACTTC,CSAPGEGTYEQYF
TRBJ1-1,TRBV10-3,few,NA,TGTGCCATCAGTGCCGGGTCTTTCCTTATGAACACTGAAGCTTTCTTT,CAISAGSFLMNTEAFF
TRBJ2-1,TRBV7-9,NA,NA,TGTGCCAGCAGCACCACTAGAGAGCAGTTCTTC,CASSTTREQFF
TRBJ1-4,TRBV13,few,NA,TGTGCCAGCAGCTTAGCACGACAGACTACTAATGAAAAACTGTTTTTT,CASSLARQTTNEKLFF